These 19 T cell receptor beta chains were sequenced from one sample in a study of blood T cell repertoires in COVID-19. Measured with immunoSEQ multiplex PCR; TCRdb has only the in-frame clones, and not every one. Found here are 350,000 to 450,000 clones, around 87% of them singletons; the top ten hold 3%. The sequenced material came from peripheral blood. These receptors were taken from a human donor in a cohort sampled during active COVID-19.

This clone was recorded once. The gene calls are TRBV30 and TRBJ1-2; TRBD1 is a possible D gene (6 bases). This CDR3 contains 16 residues. Trimming shortened V by 0 bases and J by 2 bases, and 16 bases separated the two germline ends. CDR1 and CDR2 from the germline V gene are GTSNPN and SVGIG (reference sequence). DNA for the CDR3: TGTGCCTGGAGTGTACAATATGGACAGCTAAACTATGGCTACACCTTC. Translated: CAWSVQYGQLNYGYTF.

This rearrangement joins TRBV19 to TRBJ1-3; D is unresolved. CDR3 length: 15 residues. CDR1 and CDR2 (germline): LNHDA, SQIVND (reference sequence). V gave up 5 bases and J gave up 1 base, with 12 bases separating them. Here the CDR3 reads CASSLRRWSGNTIYF. The CDR3, as DNA: TGTGCCAGTAGTTTGAGGAGATGGTCTGGAAACACCATATATTTT.

The table lists this clone with a few counts. The chain is built from TRBV6-5 and TRBJ1-5; D unclear. Trimming took 5 bases from V and 4 from J, leaving 9 bases between them. Germline V gene lookup returns CDR1 MNHEY and CDR2 SVGAGI. The CDR3 has 13 residues. CDR3 region: CASSLWENQPQHF. In DNA form, the CDR3 reads TGTGCCAGCAGTCTCTGGGAGAATCAGCCCCAGCATTTT.

The chain links TRBV2 to TRBJ1-1; D unclear. The germline V gene has CDR1 SNHLY and CDR2 FYNNEI. The germline V and J ends were trimmed by 5 bases and 1 base, with 8 bases remaining between them. There are 13 residues in the CDR3. CDR3 loop: CASSLEGNTEAFF. The CDR3 DNA reads as TGTGCCAGCAGTTTGGAGGGGAACACTGAAGCTTTCTTT.

This chain connects TRBV2 to TRBJ2-5, with TRBD2 identical over 13 bases. CDR3 length equals 19 residues. Germline assignment: CDR1 SNHLY and CDR2 FYNNEI. Unmatched junction bases numbered 12, after V lost 0 bases and J lost 5 bases. The chain's CDR3 is CASSEALETSGGALETQYF. Written as DNA, the CDR3 is TGTGCCAGCAGTGAAGCGCTTGAAACTAGCGGGGGGGCTTTGGAGACCCAGTACTTC. Full variable domain (missing parts from reference TRBV2 and TRBJ2-5): EPEVTQTPSHQVTQMGQEVILRCVPISNHLYFYWYRQILGQKVEFLVSFYNNEISEKSEIFDDQFSVERPDGSNFTLKIRSTKLEDSAMYFCASSEALETSGGALETQYFGPGTRLLVL.

The count of this clone is one. The chain joins TRBV19 to TRBJ1-5; a weak D match, TRBD1 (6 bases). Germline assignment: CDR1 LNHDA and CDR2 SQIVND (reference sequence). Trimming stripped 5 bases from V and 2 bases from J, with 13 bases between. The CDR3 runs to 15 residues. CDR3 DNA: TGTGCCAGTAGTCAACAGGGTGGTGGCAATCAGCCCCAGCATTTT. As protein: CASSQQGGGNQPQHF.

The chain is built from TRBV7-9 and TRBJ1-3; 7 bases are a match to TRBD1. Germline V gene sequence: CDR1 SEHNR, CDR2 FQNEAQ (reference sequence). CDR3 length: 16 residues. Trimming at V came to 5 bases and at J to 0 bases, leaving 7 bases not matched to a gene. The CDR3 DNA reads as TGTGCCAGCAGCGGTCCAGGGACAGACTCTGGAAACACCATATATTTT. Translated, it gives CASSGPGTDSGNTIYF.

The chain combines TRBV12-3 or TRBV12-4 with TRBJ2-6, with D unresolved. Trimming pared 8 bases from V and 3 bases from J, leaving 8 bases between. CDR3 length: 13 amino acids. As DNA, the CDR3 is TGTGCCAGCCAGGTTGATGGGGCCAACGTCCTGACTTTC. This sequence encodes CASQVDGANVLTF.

The chain carries TRBV30 and TRBJ2-3, with D uncertain. Germline values: CDR1 GTSNPN, CDR2 SVGIG (reference sequence). The CDR3 totals 13 residues. Trimming removed 2 bases from V and 6 bases from J, with 12 bases in between. CDR3 bases: TGTGCCTGGAGTCGGGTTATCTCGGATACGCAGTATTTT. Its translation: CAWSRVISDTQYF.

The chain joins TRBV27 to TRBJ1-2; D gene uncertain. The V gene lost 6 bases and the J gene lost 0 bases, with 8 bases spanning the gap. The CDR3 covers 13 residues. Per germline, CDR1 MNHEY and CDR2 SMNVEV (reference sequence). The CDR3 DNA is TGTGCCAGCAGGGGCGCCTCTAACTATGGCTACACCTTC. This sequence encodes CASRGASNYGYTF.

V is TRBV19 and J is TRBJ2-5; no reliable D call. V lost 3 bases and J lost 1, with 6 bases in between. The CDR3 sequence is 13 residues long. The germline V gene encodes CDR1 LNHDA and CDR2 SQIVND (reference sequence). DNA of the CDR3: TGTGCCAGTAGTATTCCATTCCAAGAGACCCAGTACTTC. Amino acid sequence: CASSIPFQETQYF.

This clone was observed a few times. This rearrangement joins TRBV6-1 to TRBJ2-5; no reliable D call. Germline V gene data show CDR1 as MNHNS and CDR2 as SASEGT. The CDR3 runs 13 residues. Trimming removed 6 bases from V and 1 base from J, with 9 bases in between. CDR3 nucleotide sequence: TGTGCCAGCAGCGCTCTAGGCCAAGAGACCCAGTACTTC. This translates into CASSALGQETQYF.

This clone was found once. This chain joins TRBV7-3 and TRBJ2-1, with D perhaps matching TRBD2 (5 bases). Trimming took 4 bases from V and 7 from J, leaving 14 bases between them. CDR1 and CDR2 (germline): SGHTA, FQGTGA. CDR3 length equals 14 residues. CDR3 in DNA: TGTGCCAGCAGCTACGGCACACCGGGGAATGAGCAGTTCTTC. Its translation is CASSYGTPGNEQFF.

V usage is TRBV12-3 or TRBV12-4 and J usage is TRBJ2-1, with D perhaps TRBD2 (6 bases). The CDR3 runs 13 residues. Trimming took 3 bases from V and 7 from J, leaving 10 bases between them. This CDR3 reads CASSLLGGNEQFF. The CDR3 bases are TGTGCCAGCAGTTTGCTCGGAGGGAATGAGCAGTTCTTC.

The rearrangement joins TRBV6-1 to TRBJ1-2; no reliable D call. The germline V gene encodes CDR1 MNHNS and CDR2 SASEGT. CDR3 length equals 13 residues. V lost 10 bases, J lost 8 bases, and 20 bases lay in between. CDR3 DNA: TGTGCCACCCGCGAGACTCGTTACGGGGGCTACACCTTC. Protein: CATRETRYGGYTF.

The CDR3 DNA reads TGTGCCAGCAGTTTCCAGGGGATGAACACTGAAGCTTTCTTT. As protein: CASSFQGMNTEAFF. V gene TRBV28 combines with J gene TRBJ1-1, with TRBD1 as a possible D gene (6 bases). The germline V gene encodes CDR1 MDHEN and CDR2 SYDVKM. V was pared by 3 bases and J by 0 bases, with 8 bases between. The CDR3 is 14 residues long.

The gene calls are TRBV7-9 and TRBJ2-1; perhaps TRBD2 as D (6 bases). This CDR3 has 14 residues. V shed 1 base and J shed 13 bases, with 17 bases lying between them. Looked up from germline, CDR1 is SEHNR and CDR2 is FQNEAQ (reference sequence). The CDR3 loop reads CASSLGGLANPQFF. Written as DNA, the CDR3 is TGTGCCAGCAGCTTAGGAGGCCTAGCGAACCCACAGTTCTTC.

This chain links TRBV3-1 (or the pseudogene TRBV3-2) with TRBJ2-1; D uncertain. The length of the CDR3 is 13 residues. Trimming cost V 0 bases and J 12 bases, with 12 bases left between them. The germline V gene has CDR1 LGHDT and CDR2 YNNKEL (reference sequence). The CDR3 sequence: CASSQDHWAGQFF. The CDR3 DNA sequence: TGTGCCAGCAGCCAAGATCATTGGGCCGGGCAGTTCTTC.

The V call is TRBV5-4, the J call TRBJ2-7; D gene ambiguous. In germline, CDR1 is SGHNT, CDR2 YYREEE (reference sequence). This CDR3 has 15 residues. V was trimmed by 5 bases and J by 0 bases, leaving 15 bases between them. DNA for the CDR3: TGTGCCAGCAGTTATAGACTCGATAGCTCCTACGAGCAGTACTTC. It is translated as CASSYRLDSSYEQYF.